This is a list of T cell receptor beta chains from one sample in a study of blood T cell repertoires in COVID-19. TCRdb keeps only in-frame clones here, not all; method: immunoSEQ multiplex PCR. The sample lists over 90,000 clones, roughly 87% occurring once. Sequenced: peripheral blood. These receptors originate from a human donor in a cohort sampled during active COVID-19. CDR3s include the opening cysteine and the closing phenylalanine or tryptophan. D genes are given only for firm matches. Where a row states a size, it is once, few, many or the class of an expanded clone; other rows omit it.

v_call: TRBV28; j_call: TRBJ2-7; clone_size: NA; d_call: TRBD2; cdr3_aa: CASSGLASGRHEQYF; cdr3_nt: TGTGCCAGCAGTGGCCTGGCTAGCGGGAGACACGAGCAGTACTTC
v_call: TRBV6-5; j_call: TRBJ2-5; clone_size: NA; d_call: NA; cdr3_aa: CASSYSGARETQYF; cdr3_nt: TGTGCCAGCAGTTACTCAGGGGCGAGAGAGACCCAGTACTTC
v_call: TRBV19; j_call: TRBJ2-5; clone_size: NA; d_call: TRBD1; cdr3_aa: CASSINRGQETQYF; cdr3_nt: TGTGCCAGTAGTATCAACAGGGGTCAAGAGACCCAGTACTTC
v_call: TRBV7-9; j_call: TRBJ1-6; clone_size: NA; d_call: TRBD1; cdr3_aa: CASSPGQGNSPLHF; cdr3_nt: TGTGCCAGCAGCCCGGGACAGGGGAATTCACCCCTCCACTTT
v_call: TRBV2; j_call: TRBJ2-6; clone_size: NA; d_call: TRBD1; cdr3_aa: CASTRDRDTSGANVLTF; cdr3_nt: TGTGCCAGCACCCGGGACAGGGACACCTCTGGGGCCAACGTCCTGACTTTC
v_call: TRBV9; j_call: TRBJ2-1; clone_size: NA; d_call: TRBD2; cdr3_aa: CASSVGGSNEQFF; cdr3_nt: TGTGCCAGCAGCGTAGGCGGGAGCAATGAGCAGTTCTTC
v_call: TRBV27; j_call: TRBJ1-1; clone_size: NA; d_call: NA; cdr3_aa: CASSLGAVGNTEAFF; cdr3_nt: TGTGCCAGCAGTTTAGGGGCCGTGGGGAACACTGAAGCTTTCTTT
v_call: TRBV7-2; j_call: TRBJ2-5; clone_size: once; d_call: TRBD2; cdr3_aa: CASSPSGAYETQYF; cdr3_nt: TGTGCCAGCAGCCCGAGCGGGGCGTACGAGACCCAGTACTTC
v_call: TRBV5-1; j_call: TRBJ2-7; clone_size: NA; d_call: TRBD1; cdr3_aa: CASSLPANGTGIHEQYF; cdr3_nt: TGCGCCAGCAGCTTACCAGCAAACGGGACAGGGATTCACGAGCAGTACTTC
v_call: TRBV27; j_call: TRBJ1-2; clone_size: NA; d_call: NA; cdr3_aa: CASRGGQDYGYTF; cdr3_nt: TGTGCCAGCAGGGGAGGGCAGGACTATGGCTACACCTTC
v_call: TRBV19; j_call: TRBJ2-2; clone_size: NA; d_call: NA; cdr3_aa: CASSIQAGATGELFF; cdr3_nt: TGTGCCAGTAGTATCCAGGCAGGGGCTACCGGGGAGCTGTTTTTT
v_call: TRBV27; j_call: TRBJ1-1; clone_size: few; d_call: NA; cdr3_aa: CASSFGQGAEAFF; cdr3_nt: TGTGCCAGCAGTTTTGGGCAGGGCGCTGAAGCTTTCTTT
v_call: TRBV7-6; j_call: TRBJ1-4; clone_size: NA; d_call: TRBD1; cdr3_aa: CASSLRQGVDEKLFF; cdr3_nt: TGTGCCAGCAGCCTACGACAGGGGGTCGATGAAAAACTGTTTTTT
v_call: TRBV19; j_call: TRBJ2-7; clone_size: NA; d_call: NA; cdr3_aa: CASSIDSQNSYEQYF; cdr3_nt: TGTGCCAGTAGTATAGATAGCCAGAACTCCTACGAGCAGTACTTC
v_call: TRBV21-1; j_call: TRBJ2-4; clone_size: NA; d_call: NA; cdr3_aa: CASSKGGEAKNIQYF; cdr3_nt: TGTGCCAGCAGCAAAGGGGGGGAAGCCAAAAACATTCAGTACTTC
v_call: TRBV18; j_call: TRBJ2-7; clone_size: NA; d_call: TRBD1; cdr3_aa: CASSRSGQGSYEQYF; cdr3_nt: TGTGCCAGCTCACGCTCGGGACAGGGTTCCTACGAGCAGTACTTC
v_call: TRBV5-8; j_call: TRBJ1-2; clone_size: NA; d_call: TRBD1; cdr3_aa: CASSWGQGSRGYTF; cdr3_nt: TGTGCCAGCAGCTGGGGACAGGGTAGTCGTGGCTACACCTTC
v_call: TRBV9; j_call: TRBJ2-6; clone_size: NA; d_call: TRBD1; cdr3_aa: CASSVGDREKASGANVLTF; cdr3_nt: TGTGCCAGCAGCGTAGGGGACAGGGAAAAGGCCTCTGGGGCCAACGTCCTGACTTTC
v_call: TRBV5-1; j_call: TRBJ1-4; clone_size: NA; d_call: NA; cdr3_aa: CASSLVGSTNEKLFF; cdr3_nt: TGCGCCAGCAGCTTGGTAGGGAGCACTAATGAAAAACTGTTTTTT
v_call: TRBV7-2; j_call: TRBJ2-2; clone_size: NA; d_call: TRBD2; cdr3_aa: CASSSGTSTGELFF; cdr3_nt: TGTGCCAGCAGCTCGGGGACTAGCACCGGGGAGCTGTTTTTT
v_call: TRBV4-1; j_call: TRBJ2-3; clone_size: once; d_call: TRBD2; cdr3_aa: CASSPLMSGGTSTDTQYF; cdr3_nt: TGCGCCAGCAGCCCGCTGATGAGCGGGGGGACTAGCACAGATACGCAGTATTTT
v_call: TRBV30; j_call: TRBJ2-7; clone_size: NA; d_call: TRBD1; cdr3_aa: CAWGWTGDEQYF; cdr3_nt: TGTGCCTGGGGCTGGACAGGGGACGAGCAGTACTTC
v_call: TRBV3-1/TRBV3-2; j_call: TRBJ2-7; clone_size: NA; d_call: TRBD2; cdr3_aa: CASSQDPSGRAGYEQYF; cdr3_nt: TGTGCCAGCAGCCAAGATCCCAGCGGGAGGGCCGGCTACGAGCAGTACTTC
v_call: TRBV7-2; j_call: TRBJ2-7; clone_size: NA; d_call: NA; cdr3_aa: CASSSLEWFPLPAYEQYF; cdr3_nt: TGTGCCAGCAGCTCCCTAGAGTGGTTTCCCCTCCCTGCCTACGAGCAGTACTTC
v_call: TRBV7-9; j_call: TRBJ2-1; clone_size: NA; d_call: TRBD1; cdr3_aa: CASRYSTGERHNEQFF; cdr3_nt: TGTGCCAGCAGATACTCTACAGGGGAGAGGCACAATGAGCAGTTCTTC
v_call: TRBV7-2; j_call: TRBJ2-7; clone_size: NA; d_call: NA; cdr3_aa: CASSLRWQYEQYF; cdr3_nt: TGTGCCAGCAGCTTACGTTGGCAATACGAGCAGTACTTC
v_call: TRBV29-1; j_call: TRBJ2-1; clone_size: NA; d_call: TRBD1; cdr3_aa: CSVEDRGTYNEQFF; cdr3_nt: TGCAGCGTTGAGGACAGGGGCACCTACAATGAGCAGTTCTTC
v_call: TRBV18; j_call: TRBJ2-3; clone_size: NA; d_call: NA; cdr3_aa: CASSPPGRVDTQYF; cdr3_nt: TGTGCCAGCTCACCACCGGGCAGGGTAGATACGCAGTATTTT
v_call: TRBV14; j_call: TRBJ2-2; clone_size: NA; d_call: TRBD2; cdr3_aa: CASSRGLAETGELFF; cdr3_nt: TGTGCCAGCAGCCGAGGACTAGCGGAGACCGGGGAGCTGTTTTTT
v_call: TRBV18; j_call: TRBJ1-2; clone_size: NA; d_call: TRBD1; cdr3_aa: CASSSSGQFYGYTF; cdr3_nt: TGTGCCAGCTCATCGTCGGGACAGTTCTATGGCTACACCTTC
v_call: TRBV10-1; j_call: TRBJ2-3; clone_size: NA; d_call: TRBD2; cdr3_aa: CASSPSTSGRVQDTQYF; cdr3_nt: TGCGCCAGCAGCCCCTCGACTAGCGGGAGGGTTCAGGATACGCAGTATTTT
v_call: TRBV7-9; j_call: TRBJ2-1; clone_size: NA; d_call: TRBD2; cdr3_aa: CASSQKRGSSYNEQFF; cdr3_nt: TGTGCCAGCAGCCAGAAGCGGGGAAGCTCCTACAATGAGCAGTTCTTC
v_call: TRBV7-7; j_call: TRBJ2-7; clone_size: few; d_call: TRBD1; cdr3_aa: CASSPQTGLEQYF; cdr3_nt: TGTGCCAGCAGCCCACAGACAGGGCTAGAGCAGTACTTC
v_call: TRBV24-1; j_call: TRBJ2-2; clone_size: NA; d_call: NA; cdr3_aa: CATSDPGVYTGELFF; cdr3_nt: TGTGCCACCAGTGATCCAGGGGTTTACACCGGGGAGCTGTTTTTT
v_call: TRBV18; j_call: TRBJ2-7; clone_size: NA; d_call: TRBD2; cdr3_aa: CASSLQSGSLSWEQYF; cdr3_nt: TGTGCCAGCTCACTTCAGAGCGGGAGCCTCTCCTGGGAGCAGTACTTC
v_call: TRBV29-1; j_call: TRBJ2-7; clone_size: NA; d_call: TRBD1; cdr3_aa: CSVDDGTDEQYF; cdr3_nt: TGCAGCGTTGACGATGGGACAGACGAGCAGTACTTC
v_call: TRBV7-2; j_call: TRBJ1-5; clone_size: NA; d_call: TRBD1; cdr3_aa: CASSEGARNQPQHF; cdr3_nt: TGTGCCAGCAGCGAGGGGGCACGCAATCAGCCCCAGCATTTT
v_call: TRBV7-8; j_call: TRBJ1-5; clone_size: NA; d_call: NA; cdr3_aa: CASSPGHQPQHF; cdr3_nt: TGTGCCAGCAGCCCGGGTCATCAGCCCCAGCATTTT
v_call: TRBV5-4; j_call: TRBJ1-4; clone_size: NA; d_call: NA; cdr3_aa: CASSSTVGSEEKLFF; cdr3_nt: TGTGCCAGCAGCTCAACGGTGGGGAGTGAGGAAAAACTGTTTTTT
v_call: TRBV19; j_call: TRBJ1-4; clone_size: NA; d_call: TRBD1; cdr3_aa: CASGDRTGSEKLFF; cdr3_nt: TGTGCCAGTGGAGACCGGACAGGGTCTGAAAAACTGTTTTTT
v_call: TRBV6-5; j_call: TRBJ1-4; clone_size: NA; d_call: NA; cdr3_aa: CASSRGVDEKLFF; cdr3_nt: TGTGCCAGCAGCCGGGGGGTGGATGAAAAACTGTTTTTT
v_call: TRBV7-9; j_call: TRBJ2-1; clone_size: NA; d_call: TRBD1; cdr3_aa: CASSLAQGGARTGNEQFF; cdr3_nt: TGTGCCAGCAGCTTAGCACAGGGGGGCGCTAGGACGGGGAATGAGCAGTTCTTC
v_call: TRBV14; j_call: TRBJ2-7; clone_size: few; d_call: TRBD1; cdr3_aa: CASSPETGGYEQYF; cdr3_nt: TGTGCCAGCAGCCCCGAGACAGGGGGGTACGAGCAGTACTTC
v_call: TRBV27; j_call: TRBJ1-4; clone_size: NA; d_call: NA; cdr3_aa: CASSVSWGDEKLFF; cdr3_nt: TGTGCCAGCAGTGTATCGTGGGGGGATGAAAAACTGTTTTTT
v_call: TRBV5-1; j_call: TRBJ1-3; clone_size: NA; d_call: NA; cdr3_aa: CASSLGGTSSGNTIYF; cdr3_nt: TGCGCCAGCAGCTTGGGGGGGACAAGCTCCGGAAACACCATATATTTT
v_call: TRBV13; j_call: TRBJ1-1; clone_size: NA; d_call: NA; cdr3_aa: CASSFPNQGGAFF; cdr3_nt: TGTGCCAGCAGTTTTCCAAACCAGGGAGGCGCTTTCTTT
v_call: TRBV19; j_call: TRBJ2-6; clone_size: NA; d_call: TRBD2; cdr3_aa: CASSIDGGAAGANVLTF; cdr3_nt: TGTGCCAGTAGTATTGACGGGGGGGCGGCTGGGGCCAACGTCCTGACTTTC
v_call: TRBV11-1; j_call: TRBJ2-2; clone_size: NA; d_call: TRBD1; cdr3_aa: CASSLDSGDRGKELFF; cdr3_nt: TGTGCCAGCAGCTTAGATAGCGGGGACAGGGGAAAAGAGCTGTTTTTT
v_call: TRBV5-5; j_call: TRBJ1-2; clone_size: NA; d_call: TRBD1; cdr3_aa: CASSYWHRGRGYTF; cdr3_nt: TGTGCCAGCAGCTACTGGCACAGGGGGCGCGGCTACACCTTC
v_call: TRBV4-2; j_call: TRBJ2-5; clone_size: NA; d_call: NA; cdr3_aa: CASSPLFSGVGGETQYF; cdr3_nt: TGTGCCAGCAGCCCCCTTTTTAGCGGAGTCGGGGGAGAGACCCAGTACTTC
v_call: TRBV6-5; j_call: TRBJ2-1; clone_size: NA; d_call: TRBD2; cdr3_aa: CASETSGSMKGQFF; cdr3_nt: TGTGCCAGTGAGACTAGCGGGAGTATGAAAGGGCAGTTCTTC
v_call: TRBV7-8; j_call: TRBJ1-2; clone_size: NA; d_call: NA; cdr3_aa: CASSALGGENYGYTF; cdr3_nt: TGTGCCAGCAGCGCCCTAGGGGGGGAGAACTATGGCTACACCTTC
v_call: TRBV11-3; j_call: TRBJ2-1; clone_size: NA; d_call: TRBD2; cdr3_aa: CASSPQGLAGIDEQFF; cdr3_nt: TGTGCCAGCAGCCCCCAGGGGCTAGCGGGAATCGATGAGCAGTTCTTC
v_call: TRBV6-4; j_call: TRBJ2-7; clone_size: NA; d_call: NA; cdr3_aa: CASSLPYEQYF; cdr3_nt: TGTGCCAGCAGCCTACCCTATGAGCAGTACTTC
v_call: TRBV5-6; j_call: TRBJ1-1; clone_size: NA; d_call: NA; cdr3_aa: CASSLWVRFVGGAFF; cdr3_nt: TGTGCCAGCAGCTTGTGGGTGCGATTTGTGGGGGGAGCTTTCTTT
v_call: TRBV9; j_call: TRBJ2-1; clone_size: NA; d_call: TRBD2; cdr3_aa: CASSPGTSGSDEQFF; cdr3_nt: TGTGCCAGCAGCCCCGGGACTAGCGGGAGTGATGAGCAGTTCTTC
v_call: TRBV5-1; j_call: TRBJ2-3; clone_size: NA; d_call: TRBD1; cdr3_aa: CASSGGTGETDTQYF; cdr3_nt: TGCGCCAGCAGCGGAGGGACAGGCGAAACAGATACGCAGTATTTT